The next 26 T cell receptor beta chains were all read from a single sample in a study of blood T cells in healthy people across ages. The second PCR ran about 6 to 11 cycles with a sample-barcoded 5' primer and J-beta primers. TCRdb re-called the 5' RACE reads with MiXCR, one entry per CDR3 protein. The sample shows hundreds of thousands of distinct CDR3 sequences, around two fifths of them seen only once. Material: blood. The receptors originated from an elderly man in good health.

In its sample, this clonotype was seen a few times. The chain employs TRBV20-1 and TRBJ2-3, with D perhaps being TRBD1 or TRBD2 (5 bases each). V lost 7 bases to trimming and J lost 6 bases, with 11 bases between them. Germline V gene data show CDR1 as DFQATT and CDR2 as SNEGSKA (reference sequence). The CDR3 is 11 residues long. The CDR3 sequence is CSGGATDTQYF. The DNA of the CDR3 is TGCAGTGGAGGGGCGACGGATACGCAGTATTTT.

Details on this clonotype: One base away lies a much larger clone, so this may be a sequencing read error. This CDR3 fails to terminate in the conserved phenylalanine or tryptophan, so it likely reflects a read error. V usage is TRBV5-4 and J usage is TRBJ2-6; D gene unclear. Trimming took 3 bases from V and 4 from J, leaving 8 bases between them. Per germline, CDR1 SGHNT and CDR2 YYREEE (reference sequence). This CDR3 region has 14 residues. The CDR3 nucleotides are TGTGCCAGCAGCTCAGACATGGGGGCCAACGTCCTGACTCTC. Protein: CASSSDMGANVLTL.

V is TRBV6-2 or TRBV6-3 and J is TRBJ2-5; tentative D call: TRBD1 (6 bases). Germline CDR1 reads MNHEY; CDR2 reads SVGEGT. This CDR3 contains 16 residues. The V end lost 6 bases, the J end lost 4 bases, and 21 bases lay between the germline ends. CDR3 DNA: TGTGCCAGCAGAGCAGCTAGGACAGCATTGTCAGAGACCCAGTACTTC. As protein: CASRAARTALSETQYF.

This clonotype was counted only a few times. The CDR3 coding sequence is TGCGCCAGCAGTTCGGGACTAGCGGGAGGAAGGAGTGAGCAGTTCTTC. As protein: CASSSGLAGGRSEQFF. This chain uses TRBV10-1 with TRBJ2-1; 15 nucleotides align to TRBD2. The CDR3 totals 16 residues. Germline loops: CDR1 WNHNN, CDR2 SYGVQD (reference sequence). Unmatched junction bases numbered 8, after V lost 5 bases and J lost 9 bases.

This chain uses TRBV2 with TRBJ2-1, with a tentative D call TRBD2 (5 bases). V was clipped by 6 bases and J by 7 bases, with 10 bases between them. The length of the CDR3 is 12 residues. Germline values: CDR1 SNHLY, CDR2 FYNNEI. The CDR3 DNA sequence: TGTGCCAGCAGAGTACTAGGTAATGAGCAGTTCTTC. This gives the protein CASRVLGNEQFF.

This chain joins TRBV6-4 and TRBJ2-2; D remains unclear. The CDR3 has 14 amino acids. The germline V gene encodes CDR1 MRHNA and CDR2 SNTAGT. Trimming took off 0 bases at V and 8 bases at J, with 10 bases between the two ends. CDR3 sequence: CASSDSGDGGELFF. As DNA, the CDR3 is TGTGCCAGCAGTGACTCTGGAGACGGAGGGGAGCTGTTTTTT.

There are many counts of this clonotype. The V gene is TRBV29-1, the J gene TRBJ2-4; TRBD2 is a possible D gene (6 bases). Looked up from germline, CDR1 is SQVTM and CDR2 is ANQGSEA. This CDR3 has 14 amino acids. Between the trimmed V and J ends, which lost 6 bases and 0 bases, there was a span of 12 bases. CDR3 in amino acids: CSVGGGRAKNIQYF. In nucleotides, the CDR3 is TGCAGCGTCGGGGGTGGCAGAGCCAAAAACATTCAGTACTTC.

The chain employs TRBV10-1 and TRBJ2-3; 8 bases map to TRBD2. Germline lookup yields CDR1 WNHNN and CDR2 SYGVQD (reference sequence). The CDR3 sequence is 15 residues long. Germline trimming cut 2 bases from V and 5 bases from J; bases unmatched to any gene: 6. The CDR3 sequence is CASSERSGAEDTQYF. The CDR3 nucleotides read TGCGCCAGCAGTGAGCGTAGCGGGGCGGAAGATACGCAGTATTTT.

Remarks on this clonotype: A much more abundant neighbour one base away suggests this may be a read error. This rearrangement joins TRBV29-1 to TRBJ2-3; D could derive from TRBD1 or TRBD2 (6 bases each). Per the germline V gene, CDR1 is SQVTM and CDR2 is ANQGSEA. CDR3 size: 16 residues. The CDR3 DNA reads TGCAGAGTTGAGTCCGGGGGCAAGGTTAGCACAGATACGCAGTATTTT. As protein: CRVESGGKVSTDTQYF.

The chain employs TRBV13 and TRBJ2-1; TRBD1 matches at 9 bases. The DNA end is a closer match to TRBJ2-7, so the J assignment may be wrong. Per germline, CDR1 PRHDT and CDR2 FYEKMQ (reference sequence). There are 15 residues in the CDR3. CDR3 DNA sequence: TGTGCCAGCAGCTTAGGACAGGGGGCTATTTTCGAGCAGTACTTC. Translating gives CASSLGQGAIFEQYF.

This clonotype has a handful of counts. This may come from a read error, since a much larger clone is one base off. V is TRBV7-7 and J is TRBJ2-5; tentatively, D is TRBD1 or TRBD2 (5 bases each). Between the trimmed V and J ends, which lost 5 bases and 2 bases, there was a span of 15 bases. This CDR3 region has 15 residues. CDR1 and CDR2 (germline): SSHAT, FNYEAQ (reference sequence). This CDR3 reads CASSPAGTKQETQYF. As DNA, the CDR3 is TGTGCCAGCAGCCCAGCCGGGACCAAACAAGAGACCCAGTACTTC.

With regard to this clonotype: The germline gene is not matched at one end of the junction; a read error may be the cause. The CDR3 DNA is TGTGCCAGCAGCCCGAGCTCGGACAGCTACAAGCAGTACTTC. Translating gives CASSPSSDSYKQYF. The gene calls are TRBV11-2 and TRBJ2-7, with D possibly being TRBD1 (6 bases). Germline V lookup: CDR1 SGHAT, CDR2 FQNNGV. The CDR3 is 14 amino acids.

This clonotype was seen many times. This chain uses TRBV9 with TRBJ2-5; 7 bases are shared with TRBD1. CDR3 length equals 15 residues. Trimming removed 3 bases from V and 1 base from J; junction bases left unmatched: 6. CDR1 SGDLS and CDR2 YYNGEE come from the germline V gene. CDR3 sequence reads: CASSGTTGFQETQYF. CDR3 coding DNA: TGTGCCAGCAGCGGAACGACAGGGTTCCAAGAGACCCAGTACTTC. The full variable domain, rest sourced from reference TRBV9 and TRBJ2-5, is DSGVTQTPKHLITATGQRVTLRCSPRSGDLSVYWYQQSLDQGLQFLIQYYNGEERAKGNILERFSAQQFPDLHSELNLSSLELGDSALYFCASSGTTGFQETQYFGPGTRLLVL.

This clonotype was detected only once. The chain has TRBV21-1 and TRBJ2-1; TRBD1, the table's D call, was not compared with the DNA. TRBV21-1 is flagged as a pseudogene. The CDR3 consists of 16 residues. The CDR3 here is CASSPRGAGEYETQFF. The CDR3 bases are TGTGCCAGCAGCCCGAGGGGGGCAGGGGAATACGAGACCCAGTTCTTC.

As to this clonotype: A much larger clone lies a single base off, so this may be a read error. The gene calls are TRBV6-1 and TRBJ1-4; no clear D. This CDR3 contains 15 residues. Germline CDR1 reads MNHNS; CDR2 reads SASEGT. V was clipped by 2 bases and J by 1 base, with 8 bases between them. CDR3 DNA sequence: TGTGCCAGCAGTGAAAGCACGGGAACTAATGAAAAACTGTTTTTT. This translates into CASSESTGTNEKLFF.

As regards this clonotype: This is likely a read error, given that the CDR3 carries no conserved phenylalanine or tryptophan at its end. The DNA is omitted, as the CDR3 cannot be located on it reliably, and the CDR3 follows TCRdb's listing. V and J are TRBV7-2 and TRBJ2-1; whether TRBD1, the table's D call, matches the DNA was not checked. The CDR3 is made up of 14 amino acids, end residues included. CDR1 and CDR2 (germline): SGHTA, FQGNSA. The CDR3 sequence: CASRTGTGYNEQFI.

The J gene is TRBJ2-5, the V gene TRBV12-3 or TRBV12-4; weak D call: TRBD2 (5 bases). Between the trimmed V and J ends, which lost 6 bases and 2 bases, there was a span of 19 bases. The CDR3 has 16 residues. CDR3 sequence: CASRPSTLTGQETQYF. CDR3 DNA: TGTGCCAGCAGACCCTCGACCTTGACGGGGCAAGAGACCCAGTACTTC.

The chain uses TRBV10-1 and TRBJ2-1, with D unresolved. Germline V gene sequence: CDR1 WNHNN, CDR2 SYGVQD (reference sequence). CDR3 length equals 15 residues. Trimming shortened V by 0 bases and J by 7 bases, and 13 bases separated the two germline ends. The CDR3 nucleotides read TGCGCCAGCAGTGAGTCGACCAGCCTTGGGAATGAGCAGTTCTTC. Translated, it gives CASSESTSLGNEQFF.

With respect to this clonotype: A junction boundary mismatches the germline segment, possibly from a read error. The CDR3 is CATGGLAGVQGNERFF. The CDR3, as DNA: TGTGCCACCGGAGGACTAGCGGGAGTTCAAGGGAATGAGCGGTTCTTC. The V call is TRBV24-1, the J call TRBJ2-1; 13 bases line up with TRBD2. Germline CDR1 and CDR2: KGHDR and SFDVKD. This CDR3 comprises 16 residues.

This clonotype was counted a few times. The chain has TRBV24-1 and TRBJ2-3; TRBD1 aligns across 7 bases. The CDR3 runs 15 residues. Germline CDR1 is KGHDR and CDR2 is SFDVKD. V lost 5 bases, J lost 1 base, and 5 bases stayed unmatched. The CDR3 DNA reads TGTGCCACCAGTGTGGGGCAGGGGGGCACAGATACGCAGTATTTT. Residues: CATSVGQGGTDTQYF.

This clonotype was observed many times. V usage is TRBV4-2 and J usage is TRBJ2-3; TRBD2 aligns across 7 bases. From germline, CDR1 is LGHNA and CDR2 YNFKEQ. With V trimmed by 0 bases and J by 6 bases, 3 bases remained unmatched. This CDR3 has 14 amino acids. CDR3 DNA sequence: TGTGCCAGCAGCCAAGATGGGACTACCGATACGCAGTATTTT. This gives the protein CASSQDGTTDTQYF.

This clonotype was seen a handful of times. This chain uses TRBV14 with TRBJ2-7, with D tentatively TRBD2 (5 bases). Trimming left V 1 base short and J 11 bases short, with 15 bases between. Per germline, CDR1 SGHDN and CDR2 FVKESK. The CDR3 has 13 amino acids. The CDR3 coding sequence is TGTGCCAGCAGCCAAGGTATCAACACCGGGAAGTACTTC. This codes for CASSQGINTGKYF.

The chain has TRBV7-8 and TRBJ1-5, with D maybe TRBD1 (6 bases). The CDR3 is 15 residues long. Trimming removed 5 bases at V and 3 bases at J, with 14 bases between. In germline, CDR1 is SGHVS, CDR2 FQNEAQ. CDR3 sequence: CASSRLDSNNQPQHF. The DNA of the CDR3 is TGTGCCAGCAGCCGCCTGGACAGTAACAATCAGCCCCAGCATTTT.

CDR3 DNA sequence: TGTGCCAGCAGGGCTGGAGGGAATGAGCAGTTCTTC. Protein: CASRAGGNEQFF. The rearrangement links TRBV7-2 to TRBJ2-1, with a possible D match to TRBD2 (6 bases). V was cut by 6 bases and J by 7 bases, with 10 bases left in between. Per germline, CDR1 SGHTA and CDR2 FQGNSA. This CDR3 comprises 12 residues.

This clonotype came up a few times. The chain couples TRBV10-3 to TRBJ2-1, with D perhaps matching TRBD1 (7 bases). V was trimmed by 6 bases and J by 3 bases, leaving 18 bases between them. The CDR3 loop spans 16 amino acids. CDR1 and CDR2 (germline): ENHRY, SYGVKD. CDR3 bases: TGTGCCATCAGGCCGGACAGGACTACGGACTACAATGAGCAGTTCTTC. Protein sequence: CAIRPDRTTDYNEQFF.

V and J are TRBV5-1 and TRBJ1-6; 7 bases agree with TRBD1. Per the germline V gene, CDR1 is SGHRS and CDR2 is YFSETQ. The CDR3 has 15 residues. V lost 4 bases to trimming and J lost 8 bases; unmatched junction nucleotides: 9. The CDR3 loop reads CASSKGDRVDSPLHF. The CDR3 DNA sequence: TGCGCCAGCAGCAAGGGTGACAGGGTTGATTCACCCCTCCACTTT.